This T cell receptor (beta chain) emerged from a study of blood T cell repertoires in COVID-19. In the study overall: Collection of acute and convalescent COVID-19 samples took place in the United States, Italy and Spain. The analysed material was cDNA or gDNA that came from T cells, B-cell-depleted T cells, or PBMCs.

Per the original methods: Using reference gene primer amplification, nucleated cell counts were estimated. Method: immunoSEQ multiplex PCR; TCRdb's copy keeps in-frame clones and lacks some. Clonal size and the V and J genes are those of that table, whereas D and trimming came from the DNA. Altogether under 110,000 clones are present, roughly 92% being singletons, with the ten largest covering less than 7.5%. This receptor was obtained from a man aged 50 to 59 with active COVID-19. The specimen sequenced was peripheral blood.

In DNA, the CDR3 is TGTGCCAGCAGCTTGGGACTAGCGGGAGCTACCGGGGAGCTGTTTTTT. This codes for CASSLGLAGATGELFF. The rearrangement links TRBV7-3 to TRBJ2-2; 14 bases align to TRBD2. This CDR3 comprises 16 residues. CDR1 and CDR2 from the germline V gene are SGHTA and FQGTGA. V lost 3 bases to trimming and J lost 5 bases; unmatched junction nucleotides: 2.